Listed here are 9 T cell receptor beta chains from one sample, sequenced in a study of T cells after yellow fever vaccination. TCRdb re-analysed the 5' RACE reads in MiXCR, keeping a single row per CDR3 protein. The sample contains hundreds of thousands of distinct CDR3 sequences, roughly 13% of which appear only once. Specimen: PBMCs, collected on the day of the yellow fever booster vaccination. The receptors stem from a man under 40 who received the YFV17D yellow fever vaccine.

This chain connects TRBV29-1 to TRBJ2-2; possibly TRBD1 for D (6 bases). Germline-derived CDR1 and CDR2 are SQVTM and ANQGSEA. The CDR3 totals 14 residues. V lost 5 bases to trimming and J lost 7 bases, with 17 bases between them. The CDR3 sequence is CSVSLYGQLGELFF. DNA of the CDR3: TGCAGCGTTTCACTCTACGGACAGCTCGGGGAGCTGTTTTTT.

V gene TRBV11-2 combines with J gene TRBJ1-1; 8 positions match TRBD1. The germline gives CDR1 SGHAT, CDR2 FQNNGV. The V segment lost 5 bases and the J segment 11 bases; nucleotides outside the gene matches: 10. The CDR3 loop spans 13 amino acids. The CDR3 here is CASSPQGAATAFF. The CDR3, as DNA: TGTGCCAGCAGCCCTCAGGGGGCAGCCACTGCTTTCTTT.

This clonotype was observed a few times. The chain carries TRBV29-1 and TRBJ2-1; TRBD1 agrees at 10 bases. CDR1 and CDR2 from the germline V gene are SQVTM and ANQGSEA. The CDR3 has 14 amino acids. V shed 6 bases, J shed 9 bases, and the junction held 11 bases outside the gene matches. The CDR3 spells CSVAGTGDGIEQFF. The DNA for the CDR3 is TGCAGCGTGGCCGGGACAGGGGATGGAATTGAGCAGTTCTTC.

This clonotype has more than one count but fewer than ten. The chain combines TRBV6-5 with TRBJ2-1; possible D gene TRBD1, 5 bases. V lost 0 bases and J lost 16, with 16 bases in between. The germline CDR1 and CDR2 sequences are MNHEY and SVGAGI. The CDR3 length is 13 residues. Written as DNA, the CDR3 is TGTGCCAGCAGTTACTCGAGAGGCTCACAGGAATTCTTC. Translated, it gives CASSYSRGSQEFF.

This clonotype was observed a handful of times. The chain links TRBV4-2 to TRBJ2-3; D not certain. The V gene lost 0 bases and the J gene lost 0 bases, with 13 bases spanning the gap. The CDR3 runs to 17 residues. In germline, CDR1 is LGHNA, CDR2 YNFKEQ. CDR3 nucleotides: TGTGCCAGCAGCCAAGAGAGGACGAGCGCCAGCACAGATACGCAGTATTTT. Protein product: CASSQERTSASTDTQYF.

This chain connects TRBV7-2 to TRBJ2-5; D might be TRBD2 (6 bases). The CDR3 sequence is 15 residues long. CDR1 and CDR2 (germline): SGHTA, FQGNSA. Trimming left V 2 bases short and J 4 bases short, with 14 bases between. The DNA for the CDR3 is TGTGCCAGCAGCTTATCGACGGGAGTGGGAGAGACCCAGTACTTC. Amino acids: CASSLSTGVGETQYF.

This clonotype appeared a few times. This rearrangement joins TRBV11-2 to TRBJ2-1; TRBD1 aligns across 9 bases. The V and J ends lost 1 base and 7 bases, in that order; junction bases with no gene match: 8. This CDR3 spans 16 amino acids. CDR1 is SGHAT, CDR2 FQNNGV, per germline. The CDR3 region has the DNA TGTGCCAGCAGCTTAGCACGACAGGGGGGTCTGAATGAGCAGTTCTTC. This gives the protein CASSLARQGGLNEQFF.

This rearrangement joins TRBV30 to TRBJ2-1; 9 nucleotides line up with TRBD2. J lost 3 bases, V lost 3 bases, and 9 bases had no gene match. Germline loops: CDR1 GTSNPN, CDR2 SVGIG (reference sequence). The CDR3 extends over 16 amino acids. CDR3 sequence reads: CAWRREGLAIYNEQFF. CDR3 DNA sequence: TGTGCCTGGAGAAGAGAGGGACTAGCCATCTACAATGAGCAGTTCTTC.

This clonotype has ten or more counts. The chain carries TRBV5-8 and TRBJ2-2, with D perhaps matching TRBD1 (6 bases). The V end was cut by 2 bases, the J end by 6 bases, with 11 bases between. Germline V gene lookup returns CDR1 SGHTS and CDR2 YDEGEE. This CDR3 is 14 amino acids long. This chain's CDR3 is CASSLISGAGELFF. The CDR3 region has the DNA TGTGCCAGCAGCTTAATCTCAGGGGCCGGGGAGCTGTTTTTT.